This T cell receptor beta chain derives from a study of T cells in Graves' hyperthyroidism and ophthalmopathy. Regarding the study as a whole: Ophthalmopathy got predicted by the model a median approximately 6.3 months before its onset. Using 13 V-J features, a model discriminated ophthalmopathy from stable hyperthyroidism.

The germline V and J ends were trimmed by 0 bases and 5 bases, with 8 bases remaining between them. This CDR3 spans 13 amino acids. Germline CDR1 reads MNHEY; CDR2 reads SMNVEV (reference sequence). RNA transcripts served as the template for amplifying TCR beta CDR3 regions. HTBI primers drove first-round RT-PCR of the TCR CDR3. TCRdb reprocessed the multiplex PCR reads via MiXCR and lists one record per CDR3 protein. The table lists some 370,000 distinct CDR3 sequences, roughly a sixth of them singletons. A few counts support this clonotype. Its antigen is unknown. The sample comprised blood. This TCR came from a woman aged 25 to 39 with Graves' hyperthyroidism that later progressed to Graves' ophthalmopathy. The chain has TRBV27 and TRBJ2-7, with a weak D call TRBD1 (6 bases). CDR3 coding DNA: TGTGCCAGCAGTTTATCGGGACACCACGAGCAGTACTTC. Its translation: CASSLSGHHEQYF.